A selection of T cell receptor beta chains follows, all from one sample in a study of blood T cell repertoires in COVID-19. Only in-frame clones appear in the TCRdb table, and some are missing; sequencing was by immunoSEQ multiplex PCR. Altogether about 160,000 clones are present, approximately 84% being singletons, with the ten largest covering over 2%. The source material was peripheral blood. These receptor sequences come from a man between 65 and 80 years old with acute or convalescent COVID-19. The CDR3 runs from the conserved cysteine through the conserved F or W. D genes are given only for firm matches. Clone size is not always given. Where it is, it says once, few, many or a class for expanded clones.

>-|TRBV7-2|TRBJ1-4|-
TGTGCCAGCAGCTTAGTACAGCTTAATGAAAAACTGTTTTTT
CASSLVQLNEKLFF
>few|TRBV6-5|TRBJ2-2|TRBD1
TGTGCCAGCAGGGGACAGGGGTCGACCGGGGAGCTGTTTTTT
CASRGQGSTGELFF
>-|TRBV6-2/TRBV6-3|TRBJ1-1|TRBD1
TGTGCCAGCAGTTACTCCCCGGGACAGATGAACACTGAAGCTTTCTTT
CASSYSPGQMNTEAFF
>-|TRBV9|TRBJ1-1|-
TGTGCCAGCAGCACCCGAGGCCGGGGTAGGGTGAACACTGAAGCTTTCTTT
CASSTRGRGRVNTEAFF
>-|TRBV5-5|TRBJ2-7|TRBD1
TGTGCCAGCAGCCTGCCGGGACAGGGGGGATCGAGCTCCTACGAGCAGTACTTC
CASSLPGQGGSSSYEQYF
>-|TRBV6-5|TRBJ1-5|-
TGTGCCAGCAGTTACTCGGGCCTCAATCAGCCCCAGCATTTT
CASSYSGLNQPQHF
>-|TRBV29-1|TRBJ2-1|TRBD2
TGCAGCGTAGGTAGCGGGGACAATGAGCAGTTCTTC
CSVGSGDNEQFF
>-|TRBV5-1|TRBJ2-3|-
TGCGCCAGCAGCACCAGCGGAGGCACAGATACGCAGTATTTT
CASSTSGGTDTQYF
>-|TRBV5-1|TRBJ2-3|TRBD2
TGCGCCAGCAGCCGAACTAGCGATCGCACAGATACGCAGTATTTT
CASSRTSDRTDTQYF
>-|TRBV2|TRBJ1-1|TRBD1
TGTGCCAGCAGGACAGGGGACAGGGTCCGGAACACTGAAGCTTTCTTT
CASRTGDRVRNTEAFF
>few|TRBV6-2/TRBV6-3|TRBJ1-1|TRBD1
TGTGCCAGCAGTTTAGACAGGGGGAAGACTGAAGCTTTCTTT
CASSLDRGKTEAFF
>-|TRBV5-1|TRBJ1-2|TRBD1
TGCGCCAGCAGCTTGAGTACGGGACAGGGGTCTGGCTACACCTTC
CASSLSTGQGSGYTF
>-|TRBV5-1|TRBJ1-4|-
TGCGCCAGCAGCCCGCAGGGGTTGACTAATGAAAAACTGTTTTTT
CASSPQGLTNEKLFF
>-|TRBV7-2|TRBJ1-3|-
TGTGCCAGCAGCTTAGCCCAGGGAACCTCTGGAAACACCATATATTTT
CASSLAQGTSGNTIYF
>-|TRBV28|TRBJ2-5|TRBD2
TGTGCCAGCAGTTTAGGATTAGCGGGAGGTGGAGAGACCCAGTACTTC
CASSLGLAGGGETQYF
>-|TRBV4-2|TRBJ2-7|TRBD2
TGTGCCAGCAGCCAAGAAAGGAGGGTAGCGGGAGACCACGAGCAGTACTTC
CASSQERRVAGDHEQYF
>-|TRBV6-6|TRBJ2-7|TRBD2
TGTGCCAGCAGCGGGGGGGGCCGCCACTCCTACGAGCAGTACTTC
CASSGGGRHSYEQYF
>-|TRBV18|TRBJ2-7|-
TGTGCCAGCTCCCCCCGGGCCGGGGACTACGAGCAGTACTTC
CASSPRAGDYEQYF
>-|TRBV19|TRBJ1-5|TRBD1
TGTGCCAGTAGTCCGTCGGACAGGGGGATTCAGCCCCAGCATTTT
CASSPSDRGIQPQHF
>once|TRBV6-2/TRBV6-3|TRBJ2-3|-
TGTGCCAGCAGTCCGCACAGAGGGCCCTTTTCAGATACGCAGTATTTT
CASSPHRGPFSDTQYF
>-|TRBV7-9|TRBJ1-4|-
TGTGCCAGCAGCTTACAACAGGGTAATGAAAAACTGTTTTTT
CASSLQQGNEKLFF
>-|TRBV10-1|TRBJ2-4|-
TGCGCCAGCAGTGGGGGAGACAGGACGCTAGCCAAAAACATTCAGTACTTC
CASSGGDRTLAKNIQYF
>-|TRBV6-1|TRBJ2-3|-
TGTGCCAGCAGGGATCAGGTTTCGGCAGATACGCAGTATTTT
CASRDQVSADTQYF
>-|TRBV27|TRBJ1-3|TRBD1
TGTGCCGGCCGGACAGGGAAGTCCCCGCGCTCTGGAAACACCATATATTTT
CAGRTGKSPRSGNTIYF
>once|TRBV19|TRBJ2-2|TRBD1
TGTGCCAGTTTACAGGGGAAGAACACCGGGGAGCTGTTTTTT
CASLQGKNTGELFF
>few|TRBV27|TRBJ1-4|-
TGTGCCAGCAACTCCAGGGGCTCTAATGAAAAACTGTTTTTT
CASNSRGSNEKLFF
>-|TRBV12-3/TRBV12-4|TRBJ1-6|-
TGTGCCAGCAGTTTGGCACAGCGGCCCCTCCACTTT
CASSLAQRPLHF
>-|TRBV11-3|TRBJ1-4|-
TGTGCCAGCAGCTTAGATTTGACAGCTAATGAAAAACTGTTTTTT
CASSLDLTANEKLFF
>-|TRBV5-5|TRBJ2-5|-
TGTGCCAGCAGCTTGGCCGGGACAACGGAGACCCAGTACTTC
CASSLAGTTETQYF
>-|TRBV3-1/TRBV3-2|TRBJ2-7|TRBD2
TGTGCCAGCAGCCCCCGACTAGCGGGGGGAGAGCAGTACTTC
CASSPRLAGGEQYF
>-|TRBV11-3|TRBJ2-7|TRBD1
TGTGCCAGCAGCCAGGACAGGGGCTACGAGCAGTACTTC
CASSQDRGYEQYF
>-|TRBV5-1|TRBJ2-3|TRBD2
TGCGCCAGCAGCATGCTGGAGCGGGGGGGCCAAGATACGCAGTATTTT
CASSMLERGGQDTQYF
>-|TRBV27|TRBJ1-3|-
TGTGCCAGCAGTTTTTCCCAGGGGCCAAACACCATATATTTT
CASSFSQGPNTIYF
>-|TRBV28|TRBJ2-7|TRBD1
TGTGCCAGCAACCGCCCCGGGACAGTGAGTTACGAGCAGTACTTC
CASNRPGTVSYEQYF
>few|TRBV2|TRBJ2-7|TRBD2
TGTGCCAGCAGCCTTCATAGCGGGAGGGCCCTCTACGAGCAGTACTTC
CASSLHSGRALYEQYF
>-|TRBV18|TRBJ1-3|-
TGTGCCAGCTCACCCGATGAGAGCTCTGGAAACACCATATATTTT
CASSPDESSGNTIYF
>-|TRBV27|TRBJ1-5|TRBD1
TGTGCCAGCAAACCCTTCCGGACAGGGGTTTCTCAGCCCCAGCATTTT
CASKPFRTGVSQPQHF
>-|TRBV7-9|TRBJ1-4|-
TGTGCCAGCAGCTTAGATGGGGCTCGGGATGAAAAACTGTTTTTT
CASSLDGARDEKLFF
>-|TRBV19|TRBJ2-3|TRBD1
TGTGCCAGTAGCCCGACAGGGGGCTTAGATACGCAGTATTTT
CASSPTGGLDTQYF
>-|TRBV5-4|TRBJ2-7|-
TGTGCCAGCAGCCGCGGGTATGGGGGCTCACCCTACGAGCAGTACTTC
CASSRGYGGSPYEQYF
>-|TRBV11-2|TRBJ2-7|TRBD1
TGTGCCAGCAGCCCACCGGGACAGGGGGCAAGGGAGCAGTACTTC
CASSPPGQGAREQYF
>-|TRBV19|TRBJ2-7|TRBD2
TGTGCCAGTAGCGGTACTAGCGGGGGGTACTACGAGCAGTACTTC
CASSGTSGGYYEQYF
>-|TRBV28|TRBJ1-5|-
TGTGCCAGCCGGGGGGAGGAGAATCAGCCCCAGCATTTT
CASRGEENQPQHF
>-|TRBV6-5|TRBJ2-5|-
TGTGCCAGCAGCCGAGACAGCGAAGAGACCCAGTACTTC
CASSRDSEETQYF
>-|TRBV5-1|TRBJ2-2|TRBD1
TGCGCCAGCAGCTTGCCTTGGACAGGGGCGAACACCGGGGAGCTGTTTTTT
CASSLPWTGANTGELFF
>-|TRBV27|TRBJ2-5|-
TGTGCCAGCAGTTCCGGGACACCGAGGGAGACCCAGTACTTC
CASSSGTPRETQYF
>-|TRBV3-1/TRBV3-2|TRBJ2-1|TRBD2
TGTGCCAGCAGCCCCTATCGTGATAGCGGGAGGGCCTACAATGAGCAGTTCTTC
CASSPYRDSGRAYNEQFF
>once|TRBV6-1|TRBJ2-4|TRBD2
TGTGCCAGCAGTGCCAGACTAGCGGAATCCAAAAACATTCAGTACTTC
CASSARLAESKNIQYF
>-|TRBV11-2|TRBJ2-7|-
TGTGCCAGCAGCTTAGGGGGGGACCCGTACTTC
CASSLGGDPYF
>-|TRBV2|TRBJ2-3|-
TGTGCCAGCAGTGGGACAGCCTGGCCGTTAGATACGCAGTATTTT
CASSGTAWPLDTQYF
>-|TRBV18|TRBJ2-1|-
TGTGCCAGCTCACAACTCAGGCCCAGGGGCTCCTACAATGAGCAGTTCTTC
CASSQLRPRGSYNEQFF
>-|TRBV30|TRBJ1-3|-
TGTGCCTGGAGCCAGGGGTACTCTGGAAACACCATATATTTT
CAWSQGYSGNTIYF
>-|TRBV6-6|TRBJ2-7|TRBD1
TGTGCCAGCAGTTACGCGGGACAGGGGACCTACGAGCAGTACTTC
CASSYAGQGTYEQYF
>-|TRBV4-1|TRBJ2-1|-
TGCGCCAGCAGCCAACCTGGGGGGAATAGACCATACAATGAGCAGTTCTTC
CASSQPGGNRPYNEQFF